This T cell receptor (beta chain) is drawn from a study of vaccination and CD4 T cells after COVID-19. Study-level information: The peptides that stimulated the cells were overlapping spike peptides from SARS-CoV-2, HCoV-NL63, HCoV-OC43 and HCoV-229E. Study results and caveats: Recorded median SARS-CoV-2-reactive clonotype numbers increased from around 21 to 38 without reaching significance.

Trimming left V 0 bases short and J 5 bases short, with 10 bases between. This CDR3 region has 14 residues. Germline CDR1 and CDR2: SGHTA and FQGNSA. Sequence data for DNA of cultured CD4+ T cells were generated by the Oncomine TCR Beta short-read assay. TCRdb re-called the PCR reads through MiXCR, storing one row per CDR3 protein. This table has several thousand distinct CDR3 sequences, 59% appearing once. Regarding treatment: roughly 10-day PBMC culture with coronavirus spike peptide pools or control peptides (ViraFEST assay). By share, this clonotype counts as medium-sized. Its cognate antigen is unknown.

What was sequenced was CD4+ T cells from blood, cultured in vitro. The chain recombines TRBV7-2 with TRBJ2-5; D is possibly TRBD2 (5 bases). The sequence was obtained from a human donor who had recovered from COVID-19. The CDR3 is CASSLAGEGETQYF. Written as DNA, the CDR3 is TGTGCCAGCAGCTTAGCGGGAGAGGGTGAGACCCAGTACTTC.